The present entry profiles one TCR beta chain with its context. This clone has more than one count but fewer than ten. Its antigen is still unknown. Per-base qualities were not stored, and no clone one base away is much larger. Sequences MNHNY (CDR1) and SVGAGI (CDR2) are obtained from the germline V gene (reference sequence). The CDR3 spans 14 residues, from the cysteine through the phenylalanine. The kept DNA is CDR3 alone, 42 bases in frame from the first base. Trimming at the junction amounts to 2 bases on V and 11 bases on J, and the germline ends lie 18 bases apart. The source of the sample is a study of persistence of HIV-infected CD4 T cells (dated by TCRdb to 2020 to 2021). About the investigation overall: Participants had been on suppressive ART for a median of roughly 8 years. Apart from a couple of participants who underwent leukapheresis at a single time point, peripheral blood samples of up to about 180 mL were collected from participants at multiple time points. The study isolated CMV- and HIV-1 Gag-responding CD4+ T cells from ART-treated individuals to examine antigen-driven clonal expansion of HIV-1-infected cells. The clonality of all cells in each sorted population was measured by TCRbeta sequencing, and the clonality of infected cells was measured by proviral sequencing. In the cross-participant TCR cluster analysis, fewer than 10 participants were included for CMV and more than five participants were included for Gag.

TCRbeta repertoires were sequenced from genomic DNA with the immunoSEQ hsTCRB assay version 4 in survey mode. For TCRbeta sequencing, genomic DNA was diluted to 9.5 to 10 ng/uL, and up to 1 ug was used per sample. Regarding the original processing steps: Analysis of the TCRbeta data was done in ImmunoSeq Analyzer 3.0, and diversity was computed on productive nucleotide rearrangements. Using the Immunarch R package, lower-bound TCR diversity was estimated with the improved Chao index and clonality was estimated with the Gini coefficient. Different nucleotide rearrangements encoding the same CDR3beta amino acid sequence were counted as distinct clonotypes. TCRbeta sequences significantly enriched in antigen-responding cells relative to anti-CD3/anti-CD28-activated cells were identified by differential abundance analysis. Using predicted peptide-MHC specificity as the basis, GLIPH2 grouped TCRs into clusters, both for each participant individually and for the merged data sets that combined participants. TCRdb stores this immuneACCESS table with in-frame sequences only. Part of the clones is absent; in the studies checked, under half of the shortfall reflects unresolved V genes, and no reason is known for the rest. Clone size and the V and J calls come from that table; the DNA yielded D and trimming. Within this sample are approximately 8,000 clones, with less than 70% of them counted one time only. The leading ten clones occupy 15% to 20% of the sample.

On the study overall, not on this receptor specifically: Only a small number of individuals took part in the study, and only a limited range of antigens was tested. Enrichment of degenerate expanded CDR3beta sequences was found in antigen-responding cells, suggesting convergent selection of CD4+ responses to CMV and Gag. TCRbeta richness in CMV- and Gag-responding cells was significantly lower than in anti-CD3/anti-CD28-responding cells; CMV-responding cells had higher oligoclonality than CD3/CD28-stimulated and Gag-responding cells. Bulk TCR analyses could not be limited to the rare CMV-responding cells that actually contained HIV-1 proviruses. A correlation was observed between TCR oligoclonality and proviral oligoclonality within the same sorted populations.

Read against the paper, the sample's treatment or condition label means: suppressive antiretroviral therapy. Lysates of CMV-infected fibroblasts were used at 10 ug/mL for cell stimulation. Sorting of responding CD4+ T cells was based on upregulation of both CD40 ligand and CD69. Participants were HIV-1-infected adults who started suppressive ART during chronic infection. For at least 4 years, the participants' plasma HIV-1 RNA had been undetectable, below 50 copies/mL. To be included, participants needed a CD4+ T cell count above 400 cells/uL and a positive CMV serology. Before stimulation, PBMCs were isolated using density centrifugation and then depleted of CD8+ T cells. For about 20 hours, CD8-depleted PBMCs were stimulated with anti-CD28/CD49d costimulation, a CD40-blocking antibody, and enfuvirtide, which was added to prevent new infections. Sorting was done on either a Beckman Coulter MoFlo Legacy or an XDP sorter, and propidium iodide was used to exclude dead cells. For samples with more than one million cells, genomic DNA was extracted with the QIAamp DNA Mini Kit, and for all other samples the Quick-DNA Microprep Kit was used.

Recombination linked TRBV6-6 to TRBJ1-1; the D gene cannot be named for sure. Sequences were derived from CD4+ T cells sorted from PBMCs after 18-hour stimulation, sampled from a patient who received antiretroviral therapy. The cell subset or site tag for this specimen amounts to: CD40L+CD69+ CD4 T cells responding to CMV lysate. The TCR originated in an adult man with HIV who was CMV-seropositive. The nucleotide sequence reads TGTGCCAGCAGTTACACAGACATGGGCAGTGACGCTTTCTTT. It specifies CASSYTDMGSDAFF.